The T cell receptor (beta chain) described here comes from a study of spatial heterogeneity in lung cancer. For the study at large: Alpha-chain sequences were consistently detected less often than beta-chain sequences.

The sample's time point: blood at routine non-recurrence follow-up after resection. Unsorted whole RNA samples from tumor, nontumor lung or frozen PBMC were sequenced. TCRdb used MiXCR to reprocess the 5' RACE reads, holding one entry per CDR3 protein. The profile shows about 43,000 distinct CDR3 sequences, around 21% of them singletons. Germline CDR1 is SGDLS and CDR2 is YYNGEE. The V gene lost 2 bases and the J gene lost 6 bases, with 15 bases spanning the gap. The CDR3 is 16 amino acids. This clonotype was counted many times. The sequence derives from a female donor with early-stage non-small cell lung cancer. This material consisted of PBMCs, taken at follow-up. This rearrangement joins TRBV9 to TRBJ1-6, with a tentative D call TRBD1 (5 bases). In DNA form, the CDR3 reads TGTGCCAGCAGCGTTGACAGCCTCGCTTCTAATTCACCCCTCCACTTT. Protein product: CASSVDSLASNSPLHF. The whole variable domain, filled in from reference TRBV9 and TRBJ1-6, reads DSGVTQTPKHLITATGQRVTLRCSPRSGDLSVYWYQQSLDQGLQFLIQYYNGEERAKGNILERFSAQQFPDLHSELNLSSLELGDSALYFCASSVDSLASNSPLHFGNGTRLTVT.